This TCR beta chain originates from a study of cytomegalovirus exposure and HLA in healthy donors (dated by TCRdb to the late 2010s). Background for the entire study: An earlier analysis of about 530 of the donors reported approximately 260 Gb of sequence data and around 100 million unique TCR beta sequences obtained from roughly 170 million T cells. The genetic ancestry cluster associated with self-reported Caucasian donors included approximately 85% of the 300 to 450 genotyped donors. About five DR-DQ haplotypes were handled as single units for association and clustering because linkage in the cohort was strong. To predict cytomegalovirus infection status, the study brought together high-throughput TCR immunosequencing, statistical association of individual TCRs with disease status, and machine learning. All discovery cohort repertoires had been generated using a single sequencing platform. An earlier analysis of approximately 500 of the donors applied high-throughput TCR beta sequencing to assess whether each TCR beta V gene segment acted as functional or pseudogenic. The number of donors typed differed by locus, with roughly 629-640 for A, B, C, DRB1 and DQB1, roughly 520 for DQA1, 600 to 610 for DPA1, and about 450 for DPB1. Both class I and class II loci were covered by HLA typing, at four-digit resolution. A later analysis re-examined previously published TCR beta repertoires from roughly 720 donors and added high-resolution HLA genotyping to investigate patterns of TCR occurrence. Donor age, sex, ethnicity and CMV serostatus were compiled together with the repertoire data. A later genetic analysis took genome-wide SNP genotypes for about three fifths of the 666 donors and used that subset as a discovery cohort. The later analysis used no new phenotypic data to find candidate immune exposures, relying instead on TCR beta sequences and their occurrence across donors. On average, 235,054 unique TCR beta nucleotide sequences were sequenced per donor among roughly 430 genotyped donors of the cohort, with 15% to 20% of those sequences being non-productive. The T cell repertoires of 700 or so subjects were profiled by immunosequencing and related to cytomegalovirus serostatus. Along with the 666-subject first cohort, a separate validation cohort of over 90 different subjects was used. The study aimed to test whether signatures of past pathogen exposure could be identified by cataloging public T cell receptors. An early release that covered about 600 HLA-typed donors contained around 300 gigabases of sequencing data and tens of millions of unique TCR sequences. Findings and caveats that apply to the study as a whole: Most TCR sequences were observed very rarely across donors, whereas some public TCRs were present in many individuals. Because HLA typing was unavailable for some donors at each locus, only the typed subset was used in association tests. Three of the identified cytomegalovirus-associated TCR beta chains were confirmed in vitro to be specific for cytomegalovirus antigens. At a false discovery rate of 0.05, a later analysis linked roughly 17,000 TCR beta sequences to specific HLA alleles. In a later analysis, most CMV-associated TCR beta chains were found to appear HLA-restricted, with HLA associations seemingly driven largely by CMV exposure. The earlier analysis of 587 of the donors excluded around 17 rarely observed V segments, including chromosome 9 orphons, because counts were too low. An association between a missense DCLRE1C variant and V-gene and J-gene trimming of TCR beta chains was found in a later genetic analysis and replicated in an independent cohort. In a later analysis, HLA-associated TCR beta chains showed more clonal expansion and lower generation probabilities than non-associated chains that were equally common. According to a later analysis, TCR association rates differed among HLA loci, with DRB1 alleles showing the most associated TCRs and HLA-C alleles showing the fewest. According to a later analysis, parvovirus B19, influenza, CMV and Epstein-Barr virus appeared linked to several top co-occurrence clusters. Cytomegalovirus status was reported to be diagnosed by the classifier with high specificity and sensitivity in both the original and validation cohorts. A cluster of highly shared sequence variants was judged likely to be a technical artifact of the sequencing pipeline. Linkage disequilibrium might explain the correlated functional status among segregating V segments, but an unknown experimental factor could not be excluded. Some IMGT-functional V segments, including TRBV6-2 and TRBV6-3, could not be distinguished by the 87-base-pair reads and were therefore excluded. In this cohort, only TCR beta chains were sequenced, and detectable features were limited by the absence of alpha or paired-chain data. A further reported finding was that TCR beta sequences accurately predicted the HLA-A and HLA-B alleles for most subjects in the first cohort. Sequencing depth was assumed to be roughly uniform across donors in the presence/absence analyses, though that assumption may not hold. Assigning TCR associations to individual alleles was difficult when HLA alleles, especially DR and DQ, strongly co-occurred. The authors suggested that the approach could potentially be extended to other disease states and immunological phenotypes. CMV serostatus was the only immune exposure information available for the cohort. In the study, approximately 150 TCR beta chains were listed as associated with cytomegalovirus. Compared with the roughly 710-donor mean, donors in an Asian-associated ancestry cluster had fewer N-insertions in productive TCRs, according to a later genetic analysis. Broadly in line with IMGT annotations, most TCR beta V segments showed up in productive rearrangements about 87% or about 30% of the time in an earlier analysis of under 700 of the donors.

There are 15 amino acids in the CDR3, from cysteine to phenylalanine inclusive. Of all the DNA, just the CDR3 is kept, 45 bases in frame from base 1. For this chain, trimming is 8 bases at the V end and 4 bases at the J end, and the number of junction bases without a gene match is 10. The cohort was made up of about 670 healthy bone marrow donors. At the time of sampling, all cohort members were nominally healthy, though unrecorded immune exposures were likely present. The donor tested CMV seronegative, placing the donor among the roughly 400 seronegative members of the cohort. A peripheral blood sample was provided by each donor, and peripheral blood mononuclear cells were used for TCR beta sequencing. Genomic DNA extraction from the blood cell samples was performed with the Qiagen DNeasy Blood Extraction Kit. The method was the immunoSEQ multiplex PCR assay. For the multiplex PCR, a mixture combining 60 forward primers for TCR Vbeta segments and 13 reverse primers for TCR Jbeta segments was used. The CDR3 region of rearranged TCR beta genes was amplified from genomic DNA with a multiplex PCR assay. The Illumina HiSeq System was used to sequence the amplified TCR beta libraries as 87-base-pair reads. The paper's processing steps were these. Across the 500 to 850 repertoires, a later analysis counted tens of millions of unique TCR beta chains, 8.5 million to 12 million of which were shared by at least two donors. Raw reads were error-corrected and collapsed into unique sequences with a nearest-neighbor algorithm that merged closely related sequences to remove PCR and sequencing errors. To assign V, D and J gene segments, CDR3 sequences were aligned to IMGT reference sequences. Each retained sequence needed at least a six-nucleotide match to both a V gene segment and a J gene segment. A rearrangement was called productive if the CDR3 had no stop codons and remained in frame with V and J, and every other rearrangement was called non-productive. Following IMGT convention, CDR3 was defined as the stretch from the second conserved V-encoded cysteine to the conserved J-encoded phenylalanine. Sequences without an unambiguous match to a single V gene segment were excluded from the earlier analysis of a few hundred of the donors. In an earlier analysis of a few hundred of the donors, a V segment was called functional when productive rearrangements were above 56.7%, and segregating when the standard deviation between donors exceeded 5%. To diagnose cytomegalovirus status from the catalog of TCR beta chain sequences, a statistical classification framework was built. In a later analysis, TCR nucleotide sequences were compared against IMGT/GENE-DB human TR gene sequences so that V and J genes could be assigned. In a later analysis, CDR3 sequences and most-parsimonious VDJ recombination scenarios were assigned using the TCRdist pipeline. In a later analysis, each TCR beta chain was defined by its CDR3 amino acid sequence together with its V-gene family, and reads lacking a unique V-gene family were excluded. As a way to deal with suspected cross-contamination and a sequencing artifact, a later analysis dropped roughly 600 nucleotide sequences that were highly shared and had low generation probability. For each public chain, a later analysis derived a clonal expansion index from normalized ranks of inferred template counts within each repertoire. In a later analysis, generation probabilities were computed with a VDJ recombination model fitted to out-of-frame rearrangements, and the resulting probabilities were checked against IGoR. Hypergeometric tests were used in a later analysis to score TCR-TCR, TCR-HLA and TCR-CMV co-occurrence, with a repertoire-size bias correction applied to the TCR pairs. A later analysis estimated false discovery rates by permuting HLA or CMV assignments 20 times. A later analysis grouped co-occurring TCRs with DBSCAN, adding TCRdist sequence similarity when clustering within HLA-allele-positive subsets. For co-occurrence clustering, repertoires with fewer than 30,000 or more than 120,000 public chains were excluded, along with several repertoires with anomalous nucleotide sharing. TCRdb limited this immuneACCESS table to in-frame rearrangements with V and J called. A share of clones is missing; checked studies link under half to unresolved V genes, and the rest is unexplained. V, J and clone size reflect that table, while D and trimming were determined from the DNA. In this sample the table shows fewer than 110,000 clones, more than 65% of which occur a single time. Around 2% of the sample is taken by the ten largest.

For this clone: Its antigen remains unidentified. No base quality values were provided; no much bigger clone lies one nucleotide off.

The receptor was isolated from a man younger than 40 in good health and CMV-seronegative. Sequencing was done on a sample of PBMCs. Recombination connected TRBV23-1 to TRBJ2-2, with 7 bases aligning to TRBD1. TRBV23-1 is an open reading frame whose function is uncertain. The sequenced DNA: TGCGCCAGCCAATTGACAGGGACGGCCACCGGGGAGCTGTTTTTT. The translation is CASQLTGTATGELFF.